This T cell receptor beta chain was profiled in a study of T cell responses to AZD1222 COVID-19 vaccine. General study results and limits: Baseline seropositivity occurred in only 5 to 7 AZD1222 recipients. Donors were mostly white British, more females; clonal diversity possibly underestimated.

With regard to this clone: The antigen is undetermined.

The CDR3 extends over 16 amino acids. CDR1 and CDR2 (germline): MDHEN, SYDVKM. Trimming removed 1 base from V and 5 bases from J, with 17 bases in between. The assay was immunoSEQ multiplex PCR, and TCRdb's table has in-frame clones only and misses some. The sample contains around 120,000 clones, 85% to 90% of which appear only once. This material consisted of peripheral blood, taken 28 days after the second AZD1222 dose. The chain uses TRBV28 and TRBJ1-1; weak D call: TRBD1 (6 bases). This receptor was identified in an adult who received the AZD1222 COVID-19 vaccine. DNA of the CDR3: TGTGCCAGCAGTTTATTCCGGGGGCAGAGGATTACTGAAGCTTTCTTT. Its protein product is CASSLFRGQRITEAFF.